These T cell receptor beta chains were read from a single sample in a study of graft-versus-host responses after intestinal transplantation. Clones were read by immunoSEQ multiplex PCR, and TCRdb kept only the in-frame ones, dropping some. The data hold 20,000 to 25,000 clones, with about 57% observed a single time. The input for sequencing was alloreactive CD4+ T cells from a mixed lymphocyte reaction culture, taken before intestinal transplant. Every receptor here comes from a human patient who received an intestinal transplant. CDR3s include the opening cysteine and the closing phenylalanine or tryptophan. A D gene is named only where the DNA matches it firmly. Size values are once, few and many counts, or a class for expanded clones, and some rows have none.

V: TRBV19
size: .
D: .
J: TRBJ1-4
DNA: TGTGCCAGTTCCAGGGGTTATGAAAAACTGTTTTTT
CDR3: CASSRGYEKLFF

V: TRBV6-1
size: .
D: .
J: TRBJ1-2
DNA: TGTGCCAGCAGGCTCCAGGGTGGATATGGCTACACCTTC
CDR3: CASRLQGGYGYTF

V: TRBV5-1
size: few
D: TRBD1
J: TRBJ1-5
DNA: TGCGCCAGCAGCTTGGGAGGGACAGACAATCAGCCCCAGCATTTT
CDR3: CASSLGGTDNQPQHF

V: TRBV10-3
size: .
D: TRBD1
J: TRBJ1-2
DNA: TGTGCCATCAGTGAGTGGCAGGGGGATGGCTACACCTTC
CDR3: CAISEWQGDGYTF

V: TRBV30
size: .
D: TRBD2
J: TRBJ2-4
DNA: TGTGCCTGGAGTGACGGCCTCCTGAGCGGGAGGGCCCTAGCCAAAAACATTCAGTACTTC
CDR3: CAWSDGLLSGRALAKNIQYF

V: TRBV5-1
size: .
D: TRBD2
J: TRBJ2-1
DNA: TGCGCCAGCGCGGCAGTATTCTTTAGCGGGAGGGTGGATGAGCAGTTCTTC
CDR3: CASAAVFFSGRVDEQFF

V: TRBV19
size: .
D: .
J: TRBJ2-3
DNA: TGTGCCAGTAGTGAACCAGATCGCAGGTATACGCAGTATTTT
CDR3: CASSEPDRRYTQYF

V: TRBV2
size: .
D: .
J: TRBJ2-5
DNA: TGTGCCGTGCGGGGACGAGCATTTCAAGAGACCCAGTACTTC
CDR3: CAVRGRAFQETQYF

V: TRBV9
size: .
D: TRBD1
J: TRBJ2-2
DNA: TGTGCCAGCAGCGCCGGGACAGGCCCCACCGGGGAGCTGTTTTTT
CDR3: CASSAGTGPTGELFF

V: TRBV30
size: .
D: .
J: TRBJ1-2
DNA: TGTGCCTGCCTCTGGGTGGCAGGAGGGTATGGCTACACCTTC
CDR3: CACLWVAGGYGYTF

V: TRBV18
size: few
D: TRBD1
J: TRBJ2-6
DNA: TGTGCCAGCTCATCCTGGACAGGGGGATTCACTGGGGCCAACGTCCTGACTTTC
CDR3: CASSSWTGGFTGANVLTF

V: TRBV10-3
size: .
D: TRBD1
J: TRBJ2-7
DNA: TGTGCCATCAGTGCCAGACCCAGGGGGCTGAGAGAGCAGTACTTC
CDR3: CAISARPRGLREQYF

V: TRBV10-3
size: .
D: TRBD2
J: TRBJ2-7
DNA: TGTGCCATCAGTGCCGGACTAGCGGGCTCCTACGAGCAGTACTTC
CDR3: CAISAGLAGSYEQYF

V: TRBV28
size: few
D: .
J: TRBJ2-1
DNA: TGTGCCAGCAGTTCCCAGGGCTTTGAGCAGTTCTTC
CDR3: CASSSQGFEQFF

V: TRBV15
size: .
D: TRBD2
J: TRBJ2-1
DNA: TGTGCCACCAGCAGAGATCTGGGCGGGAGTGATAATGAGCAGTTCTTC
CDR3: CATSRDLGGSDNEQFF

V: TRBV5-1
size: .
D: .
J: TRBJ2-7
DNA: TGCGCCAGCAGCTGGCCCGGGGGCTCCTACGAGCAGTACTTC
CDR3: CASSWPGGSYEQYF

V: TRBV5-1
size: few
D: .
J: TRBJ2-3
DNA: TGCGCCAGCAGCCTCTTAACGGGAGTTGATACGCAGTATTTT
CDR3: CASSLLTGVDTQYF

V: TRBV6-6
size: .
D: .
J: TRBJ1-6
DNA: TGTGCCAGCAGTCCTCTTGAGTCACCCCTCCACTTT
CDR3: CASSPLESPLHF

V: TRBV4-1
size: few
D: .
J: TRBJ2-1
DNA: TGCGCCAGCAGCCCCCCGCGGAGAAACCGCCTGGGCAATGAGCAGTTCTTC
CDR3: CASSPPRRNRLGNEQFF

V: TRBV11-1
size: .
D: TRBD1
J: TRBJ2-3
DNA: TGTGCCAGCAGCTCGAGACAGGGGGGCGATACGCAGTATTTT
CDR3: CASSSRQGGDTQYF

V: TRBV30
size: .
D: .
J: TRBJ2-7
DNA: TGTGCCTGGAGTGTGGGCGTGGGCAGCTTCTACGAGCAGTACTTC
CDR3: CAWSVGVGSFYEQYF

V: TRBV7-9
size: .
D: TRBD1
J: TRBJ1-1
DNA: TGTGCCAGCAGCTTTGGACAGGGGTGGGACACTGAAGCTTTCTTT
CDR3: CASSFGQGWDTEAFF

V: TRBV21-1
size: .
D: .
J: TRBJ2-7
DNA: TGTGCCAGCAGCACAATAAGGGGATCCCCCTACGAGCAGTACTTC
CDR3: CASSTIRGSPYEQYF

V: TRBV6-1
size: few
D: TRBD1
J: TRBJ1-2
DNA: TGTGCCAGCAGTCTGGACAGGGGGCTTGGGTATGGCTACACCTTC
CDR3: CASSLDRGLGYGYTF

V: TRBV7-2
size: .
D: .
J: TRBJ2-2
DNA: TGTGCCAGCAGTCGGAACCAGGGAGGGGGGGGTATCGGGGAGCTGTTTTTT
CDR3: CASSRNQGGGGIGELFF

V: TRBV10-3
size: .
D: TRBD1
J: TRBJ2-7
DNA: TGTGCCATTGGGACAGGGATCTTCAACGAGCAGTACTTC
CDR3: CAIGTGIFNEQYF

V: TRBV5-1
size: .
D: TRBD1
J: TRBJ2-1
DNA: TGCGCCAGCAATCTGGACAGGGGGTTATACAATGAGCAGTTCTTC
CDR3: CASNLDRGLYNEQFF

V: TRBV11-3
size: .
D: .
J: TRBJ2-1
DNA: TGTGCCAGCAGCCCGCCTCGCGGTCGAAGCTCCTACAATGAGCAGTTCTTC
CDR3: CASSPPRGRSSYNEQFF

V: TRBV11-2
size: .
D: .
J: TRBJ1-1
DNA: TGTGCCAGCAGCTTTGACAGGAACACTGAAGCTTTCTTT
CDR3: CASSFDRNTEAFF

V: TRBV4-1
size: medium-sized
D: .
J: TRBJ2-7
DNA: TGCGCCAGCAGCCAATTATGGGGGCGGAAAGGCTACGAGCAGTACTTC
CDR3: CASSQLWGRKGYEQYF

V: TRBV2
size: .
D: TRBD1
J: TRBJ1-2
DNA: TGTGCCAGCAGTAAACAGGGGGCGGGTTATGGCTACACCTTC
CDR3: CASSKQGAGYGYTF

V: TRBV5-1
size: .
D: TRBD1
J: TRBJ1-1
DNA: TGCGCCAGCAACCCGCTCGGGGCGGGAACAGGGGGCACTGAAGCTTTCTTT
CDR3: CASNPLGAGTGGTEAFF

V: TRBV18
size: .
D: .
J: TRBJ2-1
DNA: TGTGCCAGCTCCGGACTAAGCTCCTACAATGAGCAGTTCTTC
CDR3: CASSGLSSYNEQFF

V: TRBV7-7
size: .
D: .
J: TRBJ2-5
DNA: TGTGCCAGCAGCTTATGCTGGTGGGGCAAAAGACAAGAGACCCAGTACTTC
CDR3: CASSLCWWGKRQETQYF

V: TRBV30
size: .
D: .
J: TRBJ2-5
DNA: TGTGCCTCCGGGACTCAGCAGACCCAGTACTTC
CDR3: CASGTQQTQYF

V: TRBV18
size: .
D: TRBD1
J: TRBJ1-3
DNA: TGTGCCAGCTCACCACAAGGACAGGGGTGGGGAAGCACCATATATTTT
CDR3: CASSPQGQGWGSTIYF

V: TRBV18
size: .
D: .
J: TRBJ2-7
DNA: TGTGCCAGCTCACCGCAGGGAAACGAGCAGTACTTC
CDR3: CASSPQGNEQYF

V: TRBV2
size: .
D: TRBD1
J: TRBJ2-1
DNA: TGTGCCAGCAGGGACAGGGTCCCAACCCCAAACTACAATGAGCAGTTCTTC
CDR3: CASRDRVPTPNYNEQFF